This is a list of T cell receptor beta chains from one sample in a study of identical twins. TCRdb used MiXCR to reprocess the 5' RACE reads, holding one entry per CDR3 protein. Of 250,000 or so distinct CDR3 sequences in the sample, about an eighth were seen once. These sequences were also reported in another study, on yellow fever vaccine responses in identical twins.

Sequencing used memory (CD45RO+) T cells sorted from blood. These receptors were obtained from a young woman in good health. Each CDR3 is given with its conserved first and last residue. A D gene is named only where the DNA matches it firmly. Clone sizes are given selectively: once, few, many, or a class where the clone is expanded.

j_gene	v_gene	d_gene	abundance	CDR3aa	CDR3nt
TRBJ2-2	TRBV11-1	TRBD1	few	CASSPRQGARNTGELFF	TGTGCCAGCAGCCCTCGACAGGGGGCTAGGAACACCGGGGAGCTGTTTTTT
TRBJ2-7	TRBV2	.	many	CASKGTDLSYEQYF	TGTGCCAGCAAGGGGACCGATCTCTCCTACGAGCAGTACTTC
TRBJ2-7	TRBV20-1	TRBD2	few	CSARDIAGRSYEQYF	TGCAGTGCTAGAGATATAGCGGGTAGATCCTACGAGCAGTACTTC
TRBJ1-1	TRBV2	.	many	CASSVSNEAFF	TGTGCCAGCAGTGTTTCGAATGAAGCTTTCTTT
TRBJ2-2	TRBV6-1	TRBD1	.	CASRAPGQGSGELFF	TGTGCCAGCAGGGCACCGGGACAGGGGTCCGGGGAGCTGTTTTTT
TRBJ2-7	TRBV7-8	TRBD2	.	CASSLSGNYEQYF	TGTGCCAGCAGCCTCAGCGGGAACTACGAGCAGTACTTC
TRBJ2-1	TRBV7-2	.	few	CASQAAVLNNEQFF	TGTGCCAGCCAAGCGGCTGTCCTAAACAATGAGCAGTTCTTC
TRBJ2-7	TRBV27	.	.	CASSLFPSANSLREQYF	TGTGCCAGCAGTTTATTCCCTAGCGCCAACTCCCTGCGCGAGCAGTACTTC
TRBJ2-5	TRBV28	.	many	CASSSSGIETQYF	TGTGCCAGCAGTTCCTCTGGGATAGAGACCCAGTACTTC
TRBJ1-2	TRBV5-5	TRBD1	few	CASSWTGVRANGYTF	TGTGCCAGCAGCTGGACAGGGGTTCGGGCCAATGGCTACACCTTC
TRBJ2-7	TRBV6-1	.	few	CASRMTATYEQYF	TGTGCCAGCAGGATGACGGCTACCTACGAGCAGTACTTC
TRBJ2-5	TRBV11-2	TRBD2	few	CASSQTGRLRTSGQETQYF	TGTGCCAGCAGCCAGACGGGCCGACTCCGGACTAGCGGGCAAGAGACCCAGTACTTC
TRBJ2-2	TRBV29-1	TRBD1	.	CSVRTGVAGELFF	TGCAGCGTTAGGACAGGGGTGGCCGGGGAGCTGTTTTTT
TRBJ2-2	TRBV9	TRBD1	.	CASRRPGGTGELFF	TGTGCCAGCAGGAGACCAGGGGGAACCGGGGAGCTGTTTTTT
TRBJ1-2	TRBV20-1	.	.	CSARPASRAGYGYTF	TGCAGTGCTAGGCCGGCCTCCCGGGCGGGGTATGGCTACACCTTC
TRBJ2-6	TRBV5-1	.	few	CASSRTPNSGANVLTF	TGCGCCAGCAGTCGGACACCAAATTCTGGGGCCAACGTCCTGACTTTC
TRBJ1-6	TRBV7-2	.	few	CASSLKASQGSPLHF	TGTGCCAGCAGCCTTAAGGCCTCTCAGGGGTCACCCCTCCACTTT
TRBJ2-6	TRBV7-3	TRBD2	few	CASSLWGGKSGANVLTF	TGTGCCAGCAGCTTATGGGGGGGGAAGTCTGGGGCCAACGTCCTGACTTTC
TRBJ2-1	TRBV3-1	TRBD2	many	CASSPSPAGGTEQFF	TGTGCCAGCAGCCCCTCCCCAGCGGGGGGGACTGAGCAGTTCTTC
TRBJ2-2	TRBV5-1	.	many	CASSLATGELFF	TGCGCCAGCAGCTTAGCCACCGGGGAGCTGTTTTTT
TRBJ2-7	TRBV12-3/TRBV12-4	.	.	CASSFGRRNYEQYF	TGTGCCAGCAGTTTCGGACGGAGAAACTACGAGCAGTACTTC
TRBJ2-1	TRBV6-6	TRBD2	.	CAIRLAGANEQFF	TGTGCCATCAGACTAGCGGGGGCCAATGAGCAGTTCTTC
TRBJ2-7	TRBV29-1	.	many	CSVFLSPSSYEQYF	TGCAGCGTTTTCCTATCCCCGAGCTCCTACGAGCAGTACTTC
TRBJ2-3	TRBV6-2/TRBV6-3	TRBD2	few	CASSYDEAGGIDTQYF	TGTGCCAGCAGTTACGATGAAGCGGGAGGGATAGATACGCAGTATTTT
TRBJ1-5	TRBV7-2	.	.	CASSLSNRNQPQHF	TGTGCCAGCAGCTTATCAAATCGCAATCAGCCCCAGCATTTT
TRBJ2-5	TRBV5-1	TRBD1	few	CASSGWTGSIVETQYF	TGCGCCAGCAGCGGATGGACAGGGAGTATTGTAGAGACCCAGTACTTC
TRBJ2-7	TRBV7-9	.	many	CASSTTDRAYEQYF	TGTGCCAGCAGCACGACAGACAGAGCCTACGAGCAGTACTTC
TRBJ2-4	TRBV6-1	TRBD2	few	CANPKFREAENIQYF	TGTGCCAACCCAAAATTCCGGGAGGCGGAAAACATTCAGTACTTC
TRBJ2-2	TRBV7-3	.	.	CASSSIEAGELFF	TGTGCCAGCAGCTCGATAGAAGCCGGGGAGCTGTTTTTT
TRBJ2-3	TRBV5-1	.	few	CASSLSLGSTDTQYF	TGCGCCAGCAGCTTGTCGCTAGGGAGCACAGATACGCAGTATTTT
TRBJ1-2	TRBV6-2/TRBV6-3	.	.	CASKDASRYGYTF	TGTGCCAGCAAGGACGCCAGCCGATATGGCTACACCTTC
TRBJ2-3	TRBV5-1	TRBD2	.	CASSLWTSGTIDTQYF	TGCGCCAGCAGTCTTTGGACTAGCGGGACTATAGATACGCAGTATTTT
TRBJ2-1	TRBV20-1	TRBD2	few	CSAPPSGSGSSYNEQFF	TGCAGTGCGCCGCCTAGCGGGAGTGGGAGCTCCTACAATGAGCAGTTCTTC
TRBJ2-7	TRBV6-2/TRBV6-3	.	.	CASSPQGFYEQYF	TGTGCCAGCAGTCCGCAGGGTTTCTACGAGCAGTACTTC
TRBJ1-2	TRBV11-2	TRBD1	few	CASRTTGAGGYTF	TGTGCCAGCAGAACAACAGGGGCCGGGGGCTACACCTTC
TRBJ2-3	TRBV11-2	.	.	CASSLSLGVTDTQYF	TGTGCCAGCAGCTTATCTCTGGGGGTGACAGATACGCAGTATTTT
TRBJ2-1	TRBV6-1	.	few	CASSVWGWGIDEQFF	TGTGCCAGCAGTGTGTGGGGATGGGGCATCGATGAGCAGTTCTTC
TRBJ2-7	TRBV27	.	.	CASSAGVGTYEQYF	TGTGCCAGCAGTGCAGGGGTCGGGACCTACGAGCAGTACTTC
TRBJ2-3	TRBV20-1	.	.	CSARDHPFTDTQYF	TGCAGTGCTAGAGATCACCCATTCACAGATACGCAGTATTTT
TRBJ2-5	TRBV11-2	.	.	CASSGRGETQYF	TGTGCCAGCAGCGGGAGAGGCGAGACCCAGTACTTC
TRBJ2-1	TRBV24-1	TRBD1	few	CATETTGTGGGNEQFF	TGTGCCACCGAGACCACCGGGACAGGGGGAGGTAATGAGCAGTTCTTC
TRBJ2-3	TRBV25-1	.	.	CASSPPGPLGDTQYF	TGTGCCAGCAGTCCCCCGGGGCCGCTCGGTGATACGCAGTATTTT
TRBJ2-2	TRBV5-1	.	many	CASSLYWQAGTGELFF	TGCGCCAGCAGCTTGTACTGGCAGGCGGGCACCGGGGAGCTGTTTTTT
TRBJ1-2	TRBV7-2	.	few	CASSLRGGADYGYTF	TGTGCCAGCAGCTTAAGAGGCGGCGCGGACTATGGCTACACCTTC
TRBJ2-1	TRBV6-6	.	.	CASQVSSYNEQFF	TGTGCCAGCCAGGTGAGCTCCTACAATGAGCAGTTCTTC
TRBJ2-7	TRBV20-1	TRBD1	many	CSARSGTGREQYF	TGCAGTGCTAGATCCGGGACAGGGCGAGAGCAGTACTTC
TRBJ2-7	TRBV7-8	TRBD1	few	CASSLRDRAYEQYF	TGTGCCAGCAGCTTAAGGGACAGGGCCTACGAGCAGTACTTC
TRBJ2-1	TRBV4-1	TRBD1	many	CASSQSTGSYNEQFF	TGCGCCAGCAGCCAGTCGACAGGGAGCTACAATGAGCAGTTCTTC
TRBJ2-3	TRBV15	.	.	CATSRVGDTQYF	TGTGCCACCAGCAGAGTAGGGGATACGCAGTATTTT
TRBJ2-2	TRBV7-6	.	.	CASSSGIGSNTGELFF	TGTGCCAGCAGCTCCGGTATCGGGTCTAACACCGGGGAGCTGTTTTTT
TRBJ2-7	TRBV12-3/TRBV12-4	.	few	CASSSTVSYEQYF	TGTGCCAGCAGTTCGACTGTTTCCTACGAGCAGTACTTC